Shown below are 10 T cell receptor beta chains from a single sample sequenced in a study of blood T cell repertoires in COVID-19. The data were produced by immunoSEQ multiplex PCR, yet TCRdb's version contains in-frame clones alone and is incomplete. The repertoire holds tens of thousands of clones, approximately 85% seen once, with under 40% in the top ten. The sequencing sample was made of peripheral blood. The receptors were sampled from a woman over 75 with COVID-19, enrolled during active disease.

This chain connects TRBV7-2 to TRBJ1-2; 11 positions match TRBD1. Germline CDR1 reads SGHTA; CDR2 reads FQGNSA. This CDR3 contains 14 residues. With 3 bases clipped from V and 8 bases from J, the junction kept 5 bases outside the gene matches. The CDR3 here is CASSLDRGQQGYTF. The CDR3 DNA reads TGTGCCAGCAGCTTGGACAGGGGGCAGCAAGGCTACACCTTC.

V gene TRBV15 combines with J gene TRBJ1-4; D gene uncertain. Germline lookup yields CDR1 LNHNV and CDR2 YYDKDF (reference sequence). The V gene lost 5 bases and the J gene lost 7 bases, with 17 bases spanning the gap. There are 15 residues in the CDR3. The CDR3 loop reads CATSFRKDLGEKLFF. CDR3 coding DNA: TGTGCCACCAGCTTCAGGAAGGATCTGGGTGAAAAACTGTTTTTT.

The chain has TRBV7-8 and TRBJ2-5, with D possibly TRBD2 on 6 matching bases. The CDR3 spans 15 residues. V shed 2 bases and J shed 5 bases, with 15 bases lying between them. The germline gives CDR1 SGHVS, CDR2 FQNEAQ. CDR3 bases: TGTGCCAGCAGCTTATTTTGGAGGGGAAGGGAGACCCAGTACTTC. This gives the protein CASSLFWRGRETQYF.

This chain joins TRBV7-2 and TRBJ2-3; D is possibly TRBD2 (5 bases). Germline CDR1 is SGHTA and CDR2 is FQGNSA. V was trimmed by 6 bases and J by 6 bases, leaving 13 bases between them. CDR3 length: 13 amino acids. The CDR3 sequence is CASRALGEDTQYF. The CDR3 DNA follows: TGTGCCAGCAGAGCCCTGGGAGAGGATACGCAGTATTTT.

This sequence joins TRBV7-3 and TRBJ1-1; TRBD1 matches at 7 bases. CDR1 is SGHTA, CDR2 FQGTGA, per germline. The CDR3 has 15 residues. The V segment lost 6 bases and the J segment 3 bases; nucleotides outside the gene matches: 10. CDR3 nucleotide sequence: TGTGCCAGCAGAAATAACAGGGGCGGTTACACTGAAGCTTTCTTT. This gives the protein CASRNNRGGYTEAFF.

This chain links TRBV2 with TRBJ2-5; D is unclear. CDR1 is SNHLY, CDR2 FYNNEI, per germline. The CDR3 is 13 residues long. Trimming removed 7 bases at V and 5 bases at J, with 14 bases between. Written as DNA, the CDR3 is TGTGCCAGCATTTTCAGACTTGGGGAGACCCAGTACTTC. This gives the protein CASIFRLGETQYF.

In this sample, this clone turned up once. The chain couples TRBV5-1 to TRBJ2-1; D unresolved. The CDR3 spans 14 residues. Germline loops: CDR1 SGHRS, CDR2 YFSETQ. The V end was cut by 0 bases, the J end by 3 bases, with 7 bases between. The CDR3 spells CASSLGSVYNEQFF. CDR3 DNA: TGCGCCAGCAGCTTGGGGAGCGTCTACAATGAGCAGTTCTTC. Filled out from reference TRBV5-1 and TRBJ2-1, the complete variable domain reads KAGVTQTPRYLIKTRGQQVTLSCSPISGHRSVSWYQQTPGQGLQFLFEYFSETQRNKGNFPGRFSGRQFSNSRSEMNVSTLELGDSALYLCASSLGSVYNEQFFGPGTRLTVL.

The chain joins TRBV10-3 to TRBJ2-3, with D perhaps matching TRBD1 (7 bases). V was pared by 3 bases and J by 6 bases, with 10 bases between. Germline V CDR1 and CDR2: ENHRY, SYGVKD. The CDR3 consists of 13 residues. The CDR3 DNA reads as TGTGCCATCAGTGAACAGGGGACTGATACGCAGTATTTT. Translating it yields CAISEQGTDTQYF.

For the CDR3, the DNA is TGCGCCAGCAGCTTGGCTTCCGGGAACACTGAAGCTTTCTTT. Protein sequence: CASSLASGNTEAFF. The rearrangement uses TRBV5-1 and TRBJ1-1; D ambiguous. CDR1 is SGHRS, CDR2 YFSETQ, per germline. CDR3 length: 14 residues. Trimming pared 0 bases from V and 1 base from J, leaving 7 bases between.

This rearrangement joins TRBV7-9 to TRBJ2-1, with 8 bases fitting TRBD2. Unmatched junction bases numbered 12, after V lost 3 bases and J lost 5 bases. The germline CDR1 and CDR2 sequences are SEHNR and FQNEAQ (reference sequence). The CDR3 consists of 17 residues. CDR3 sequence reads: CASSFGFGREVNNEQFF. The CDR3 DNA reads as TGTGCCAGCAGCTTCGGGTTCGGGCGGGAGGTGAACAATGAGCAGTTCTTC.